Listed below are T cell receptor beta chains from one sample, sequenced in a study of cytomegalovirus exposure and HLA in healthy donors. The protocol was immunoSEQ multiplex PCR, while the TCRdb copy is restricted to in-frame clones and leaves out a portion. The sample table sets out 100,000 to 150,000 clones. The source material was PBMCs. The receptor set was obtained from a woman aged 40 to 50 in good health and CMV-seronegative. Each CDR3 is given without its conserved first and last residue. Each record gives: V gene, CDR3 protein.

>TRBV7-6
ASSLLSVPGGTQY
>TRBV28
ASSFLQVNGIQY
>TRBV10-3
AIGSGNRGETQY
>TRBV6-4
ASSESRGQSYSPLH
>TRBV9
ASSVETGTGSPLH
>TRBV6-6
ASGQGVTGELF
>TRBV7-2
ASSWDRTTEAF
>TRBV5-6
ASSLVQVKSPLH
>TRBV14
ASSQERQAVT
>TRBV7-9
ASSGLAGSNNEQF
>TRBV29-1
SVFLRSLDTEAF
>TRBV5-1
ASSLLERGGPYNEQF
>TRBV28
RDRAPRNQPQH
>TRBV11-2
ASSTRQGERAEAF
>TRBV5-1
ASSQGQGRYTGELF
>TRBV27
ASRPAQGGYNEQF
>TRBV7-8
ASSLAGGLGESAQH
>TRBV6-4
ASSETSGGTDTQY
>TRBV29-1
SVALGGRGQPQH
>TRBV7-2
ASSLQASGETQY
>TRBV19
ASSIGPPGLGETQY
>TRBV28
ASSPSHAERHGYT
>TRBV4-3
VSSLRASVNEQF
>TRBV28
ASGSGQETQY
>TRBV4-3
ASSPLGQGNEQF
>TRBV5-6
ASSFYTGSGTNEKLF
>TRBV28
ASSPPGGPNEKLF
>TRBV7-3
ASRQWTSGVPRDEQF
>TRBV10-3
AIGGVEPQH
>TRBV9
ASSSFLAGGRNIQY
>TRBV5-1
ASSSGDRDTGELF
>TRBV18
ASSPPLLRGLSGYT